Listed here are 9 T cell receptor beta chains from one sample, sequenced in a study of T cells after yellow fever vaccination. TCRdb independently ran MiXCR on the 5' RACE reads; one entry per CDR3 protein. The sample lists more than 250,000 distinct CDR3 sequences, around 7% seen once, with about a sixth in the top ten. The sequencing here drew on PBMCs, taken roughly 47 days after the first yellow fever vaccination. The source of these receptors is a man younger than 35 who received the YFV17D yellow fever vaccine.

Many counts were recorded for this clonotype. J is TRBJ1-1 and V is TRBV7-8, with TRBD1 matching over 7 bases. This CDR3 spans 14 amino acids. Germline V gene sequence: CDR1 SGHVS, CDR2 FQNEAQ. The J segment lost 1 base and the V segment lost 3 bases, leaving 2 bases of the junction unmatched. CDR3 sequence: CASSFRQGNTEAFF. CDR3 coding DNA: TGTGCCAGCAGCTTCAGACAGGGGAACACTGAAGCTTTCTTT.

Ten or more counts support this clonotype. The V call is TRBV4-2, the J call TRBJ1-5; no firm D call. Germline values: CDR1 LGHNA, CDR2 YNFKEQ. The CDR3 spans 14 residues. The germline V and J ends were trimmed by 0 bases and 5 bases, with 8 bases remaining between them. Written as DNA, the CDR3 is TGTGCCAGCAGCCAAGAGGATGGGGATCAGCCCCAGCATTTT. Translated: CASSQEDGDQPQHF.

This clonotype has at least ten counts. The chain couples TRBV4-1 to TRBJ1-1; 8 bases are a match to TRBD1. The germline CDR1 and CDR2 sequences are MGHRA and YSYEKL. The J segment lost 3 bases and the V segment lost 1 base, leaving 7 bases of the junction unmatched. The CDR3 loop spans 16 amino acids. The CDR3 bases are TGCGCCAGCAGCCAAGGTTTTCAGGGGGCAGACACTGAAGCTTTCTTT. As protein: CASSQGFQGADTEAFF.

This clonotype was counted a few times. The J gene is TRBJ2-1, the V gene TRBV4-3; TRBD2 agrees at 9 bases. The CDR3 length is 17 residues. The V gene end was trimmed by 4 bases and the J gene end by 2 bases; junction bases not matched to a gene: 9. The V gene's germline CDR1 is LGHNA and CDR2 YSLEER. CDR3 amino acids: CASSPRSGGLTYNEQFF. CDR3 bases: TGCGCCAGCAGCCCCCGTAGCGGGGGACTAACCTACAATGAGCAGTTCTTC.

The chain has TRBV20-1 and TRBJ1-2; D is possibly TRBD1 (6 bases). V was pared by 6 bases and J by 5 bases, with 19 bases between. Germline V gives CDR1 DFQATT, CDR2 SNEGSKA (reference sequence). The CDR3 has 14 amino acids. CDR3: CSAPGGGARYGYTF. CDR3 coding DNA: TGCAGTGCCCCCGGGGGGGGGGCCCGGTATGGCTACACCTTC.

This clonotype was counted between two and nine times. In nucleotides, the CDR3 is TGTGCCAGTAGTGGAGAACGGGGGCGGGGGACCCAGTACTTC. Its translation is CASSGERGRGTQYF. The genes are TRBV19 and TRBJ2-5; the D gene could be TRBD1 or TRBD2 (6 bases each). The CDR3 length is 14 residues. Looked up from germline, CDR1 is LNHDA and CDR2 is SQIVND (reference sequence). V shed 5 bases and J shed 7 bases, with 17 bases lying between them.

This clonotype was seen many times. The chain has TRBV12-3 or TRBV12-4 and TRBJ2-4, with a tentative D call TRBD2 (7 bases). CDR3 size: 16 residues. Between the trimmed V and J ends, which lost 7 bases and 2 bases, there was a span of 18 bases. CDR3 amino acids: CASTPRGGGTKNIQYF. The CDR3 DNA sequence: TGTGCCAGCACCCCTAGAGGCGGGGGCACCAAAAACATTCAGTACTTC.

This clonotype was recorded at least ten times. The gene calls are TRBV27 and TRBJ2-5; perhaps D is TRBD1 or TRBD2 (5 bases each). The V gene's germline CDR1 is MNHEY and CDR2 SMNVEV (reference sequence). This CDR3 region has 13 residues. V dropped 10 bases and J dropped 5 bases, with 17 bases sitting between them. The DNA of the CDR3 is TGTGCCACAGCGACGGGGCCCGTGGAGACCCAGTACTTC. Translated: CATATGPVETQYF.

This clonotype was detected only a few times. The CDR3 sequence: CASSYLAGGGGGNTEAFF. The CDR3 DNA reads as TGTGCCAGCAGTTACTTAGCGGGAGGAGGGGGCGGGAACACTGAAGCTTTCTTT. The chain combines TRBV6-5 with TRBJ1-1, with 7 bases fitting TRBD1. The CDR3 totals 18 residues. Germline trimming cut 1 base from V and 1 base from J; bases unmatched to any gene: 12. Per the germline V gene, CDR1 is MNHEY and CDR2 is SVGAGI.